Below, 24 T cell receptor beta chains from the same sample are listed, as sequenced in a study of cytomegalovirus exposure and HLA in healthy donors. This table comes from immunoSEQ multiplex PCR, and its TCRdb copy is limited to in-frame clones, with some not included. The data hold roughly 150,000 clones, with 80% to 95% observed a single time. Sequences were obtained from PBMCs. These receptors all come from a man between 18 and 35 years old in good health and CMV-seronegative.

V gene TRBV6-1 combines with J gene TRBJ2-3, with TRBD2 matching 9 bases. V lost 4 bases and J lost 3; bases outside the gene matches: 8. The CDR3 spans 16 residues. Germline V gives CDR1 MNHNS, CDR2 SASEGT. Written as DNA, the CDR3 is TGTGCCAGCAGTGGACATAGCGGGGGCTTAACAGATACGCAGTATTTT. The encoded protein is CASSGHSGGLTDTQYF.

This chain uses TRBV6-6 with TRBJ1-1, with 8 bases that match TRBD1. This CDR3 comprises 15 residues. V was pared by 5 bases and J by 9 bases, with 14 bases of the junction left unmatched. CDR1 and CDR2 (germline): MNHNY, SVGAGI (reference sequence). In DNA form, the CDR3 reads TGTGCCAGCAGTCGCTACCGGGACAGGACCCTGAAAGCTTTCTTT. Amino acid sequence: CASSRYRDRTLKAFF.

This chain links TRBV9 with TRBJ2-3, with TRBD1 as a possible D gene (5 bases). Germline V gene lookup returns CDR1 SGDLS and CDR2 YYNGEE. V gave up 4 bases and J gave up 0 bases, with 15 bases separating them. This CDR3 is built from 16 residues. The CDR3 spells CASSPPTASSTDTQYF. DNA for the CDR3: TGTGCCAGCAGCCCACCGACAGCTTCTAGCACAGATACGCAGTATTTT.

The chain links TRBV4-1 to TRBJ1-4, with 10 bases lining up with TRBD1. The CDR3 has 15 residues. The J segment lost 7 bases and the V segment lost 0 bases, leaving 2 bases of the junction unmatched. CDR1 is MGHRA, CDR2 YSYEKL, per germline. The CDR3 nucleotides are TGCGCCAGCAGCCAAGAAGGGACAGGGGCTGAAAAACTGTTTTTT. Amino acid sequence: CASSQEGTGAEKLFF.

The CDR3 protein is CASSSPGGALYEQYF. CDR3 nucleotides: TGCGCCAGCAGCTCCCCGGGGGGGGCATTATACGAGCAGTACTTC. The J gene is TRBJ2-7, the V gene TRBV5-1, with 8 positions matching TRBD2. J was trimmed by 4 bases and V by 3 bases; bases with no gene match: 9. The germline gives CDR1 SGHRS, CDR2 YFSETQ. This CDR3 has 15 amino acids.

The V and J genes are TRBV11-2 and TRBJ1-6; D call uncertain. Per the germline V gene, CDR1 is SGHAT and CDR2 is FQNNGV. Trimming pared 2 bases from V and 13 bases from J, leaving 18 bases between. The CDR3 is 15 amino acids. The CDR3: CASSLPSGGFSPLHF. The CDR3 region has the DNA TGTGCCAGCAGCTTACCCTCTGGCGGATTTTCGCCCCTCCACTTT. Looking up the rest from reference TRBV11-2 and TRBJ1-6 gives the full variable domain: EAGVAQSPRYKIIEKRQSVAFWCNPISGHATLYWYQQILGQGPKLLIQFQNNGVVDDSQLPKDRFSAERLKGVDSTLKIQPAKLEDSAVYLCASSLPSGGFSPLHFGNGTRLTVT.

The rearrangement links TRBV11-2 to TRBJ1-1; D ambiguous. Trimming left V 5 bases short and J 4 bases short, with 11 bases between. Germline V gene lookup returns CDR1 SGHAT and CDR2 FQNNGV. This CDR3 region has 13 residues. The CDR3 DNA sequence: TGTGCCAGCAGCCCGGAGCGGAGCACTGAAGCTTTCTTT. It translates to CASSPERSTEAFF.

V is TRBV6-5 and J is TRBJ1-2, with 8 bases identical to TRBD1. CDR3 length: 13 amino acids. CDR1 is MNHEY and CDR2 is SVGAGI in the germline V gene. The junction had 6 bases not matched to a gene; V was cut back by 4 bases and J by 8 bases. In DNA, the CDR3 is TGTGCCAGCAGTTCGCCCGGGACAGGCGGCTACACCTTC. Its translation is CASSSPGTGGYTF.

J is TRBJ1-5 and V is TRBV30, with TRBD1 matching 9 bases. With 0 bases clipped from V and 6 bases from J, the junction kept 3 bases outside the gene matches. CDR1 is GTSNPN, CDR2 SVGIG, per germline (reference sequence). The CDR3 has 14 amino acids. The CDR3 region has the DNA TGTGCCTGGAGTGTAGGGACAGGGAGTCAGCCCCAGCATTTT. Translation: CAWSVGTGSQPQHF.

The sample holds a few counts of this clone. The chain combines TRBV19 with TRBJ1-2, with D maybe TRBD1 (6 bases). CDR1 is LNHDA and CDR2 is SQIVND in the germline V gene (reference sequence). Trimming removed 9 bases from V and 4 bases from J, with 12 bases in between. This CDR3 is 12 amino acids long. The DNA of the CDR3 is TGTGCCAGCCGCCCCAGGGGCTATGGCTACACCTTC. The encoded protein is CASRPRGYGYTF. The variable domain in full, completed from reference TRBV19 and TRBJ1-2, reads DGGITQSPKYLFRKEGQNVTLSCEQNLNHDAMYWYRQDPGQGLRLIYYSQIVNDFQKGDIAEGYSVSREKKESFPLTVTSAQKNPTAFYLCASRPRGYGYTFGSGTRLTVV.

The chain joins TRBV2 to TRBJ1-4; D not certain. Trimming left V 5 bases short and J 14 bases short, with 15 bases between. This CDR3 comprises 12 residues. Germline lookup yields CDR1 SNHLY and CDR2 FYNNEI. CDR3 sequence reads: CASSREVYRLFF. The CDR3 DNA is TGTGCCAGCAGTAGGGAGGTTTATCGGCTGTTTTTT.

With respect to this clone: This sample includes further DNA sequences coding for the same CDR3. The genes are TRBV18 and TRBJ1-5; D possibly corresponds to TRBD1 (6 bases). This CDR3 region has 14 residues. CDR1 is KGHSH and CDR2 is LQKENI in the germline V gene. V was pared by 4 bases and J by 1 base, with 8 bases between. CDR3 amino acids: CASSLGQSNQPQHF. The CDR3 nucleotides read TGTGCCAGCTCACTCGGACAGAGCAATCAGCCCCAGCATTTT.

This clone was recorded a few times. The V and J genes are TRBV11-1 and TRBJ1-1; D remains ambiguous. Germline loops: CDR1 SGHAT, CDR2 FQDESV (reference sequence). Trimming cost V 3 bases and J 3 bases, with 5 bases left between them. This CDR3 region has 12 residues. The CDR3 reads CASSFYDTEAFF. The CDR3 DNA reads TGTGCCAGCAGCTTCTACGACACTGAAGCTTTCTTT.

CDR3 loop: CASSRTSGNTGELFF. As DNA, the CDR3 is TGTGCCAGCAGCCGGACTAGCGGAAACACCGGGGAGCTGTTTTTT. The V gene is TRBV11-2, the J gene TRBJ2-2, with 10 bases lining up with TRBD2. With V trimmed by 5 bases and J by 2 bases, 2 bases remained unmatched. This CDR3 spans 15 amino acids. The germline gives CDR1 SGHAT, CDR2 FQNNGV.

This clone has a single count. The chain combines TRBV2 with TRBJ1-2; D gene unclear. From germline, CDR1 is SNHLY and CDR2 FYNNEI. The CDR3 consists of 12 residues. V lost 6 bases to trimming and J lost 4 bases, with 9 bases between them. CDR3 protein: CASRSRLYGYTF. The CDR3 coding sequence is TGTGCCAGCAGATCTAGACTCTATGGCTACACCTTC.

The genes are TRBV10-1 and TRBJ2-1; 13 bases fit TRBD2. With 3 bases clipped from V and 5 bases from J, the junction kept 7 bases outside the gene matches. Germline V gene sequence: CDR1 WNHNN, CDR2 SYGVQD (reference sequence). CDR3 length: 17 residues. CDR3 sequence (DNA): TGCGCCAGCAGTGAAAATTTAGGGACTAGCGGGAACAATGAGCAGTTCTTC. Amino acids: CASSENLGTSGNNEQFF.

The chain employs TRBV9 and TRBJ2-2; weak D call: TRBD2 (5 bases). Looked up from germline, CDR1 is SGDLS and CDR2 is YYNGEE. V was trimmed by 2 bases and J by 2 bases, leaving 13 bases between them. The CDR3 loop spans 16 amino acids. The CDR3, as DNA: TGTGCCAGCAGCGTGGGTCTAGCCTTCAACACCGGGGAGCTGTTTTTT. Amino acids: CASSVGLAFNTGELFF. The full variable domain, its missing parts supplied by reference TRBV9 and TRBJ2-2, is DSGVTQTPKHLITATGQRVTLRCSPRSGDLSVYWYQQSLDQGLQFLIQYYNGEERAKGNILERFSAQQFPDLHSELNLSSLELGDSALYFCASSVGLAFNTGELFFGEGSRLTVL.

The V gene is TRBV27, the J gene TRBJ2-5; D ambiguous. The CDR3 covers 15 residues. Looked up from germline, CDR1 is MNHEY and CDR2 is SMNVEV (reference sequence). Between the trimmed V and J ends, which lost 3 bases and 7 bases, there was a span of 18 bases. The CDR3 protein is CASSLSGQIVLTQYF. Here the CDR3 DNA reads TGTGCCAGCAGTTTGTCTGGGCAGATCGTACTGACCCAGTACTTC.

The rearrangement uses TRBV6-1 and TRBJ2-5, with 9 bases that match TRBD2. CDR3 size: 14 residues. Germline trimming cut 7 bases from V and 5 bases from J; bases unmatched to any gene: 8. The germline CDR1 and CDR2 sequences are MNHNS and SASEGT. The CDR3: CASTSAGGAETQYF. For the CDR3, the DNA is TGTGCCAGCACCTCTGCGGGGGGGGCCGAGACCCAGTACTTC.

The chain links TRBV7-9 to TRBJ1-1; D might be TRBD1 (5 bases). Germline CDR1 reads SEHNR; CDR2 reads FQNEAQ (reference sequence). Trimming stripped 2 bases from V and 0 bases from J, with 10 bases between. This CDR3 has 15 residues. CDR3 sequence: CASSLQGSMNTEAFF. The DNA for the CDR3 is TGTGCCAGCAGCTTACAGGGATCCATGAACACTGAAGCTTTCTTT.

The V and J genes are TRBV13 and TRBJ1-1; D is unresolved. CDR3 length: 16 residues. Germline V gene data show CDR1 as PRHDT and CDR2 as FYEKMQ (reference sequence). Trimming left V 0 bases short and J 0 bases short, with 11 bases between. CDR3 in DNA: TGTGCCAGCAGCTTAGGAAAACTATACATGAACACTGAAGCTTTCTTT. Its translation is CASSLGKLYMNTEAFF.

The chain carries TRBV10-3 and TRBJ2-1, with no clear D. This CDR3 contains 16 residues. Looked up from germline, CDR1 is ENHRY and CDR2 is SYGVKD. Trimming removed 6 bases at V and 10 bases at J, with 25 bases between. The DNA for the CDR3 is TGTGCCATCAGGGCCTTTTCAGAGGCCGGAACCCCCGAGCAGTTCTTC. It specifies CAIRAFSEAGTPEQFF.

The V gene is TRBV9, the J gene TRBJ2-1; TRBD2 might be the D (6 bases). Trimming removed 0 bases from V and 0 bases from J, with 13 bases in between. Germline CDR1 SGDLS, CDR2 YYNGEE. The CDR3 extends over 17 amino acids. CDR3 loop: CASSVATAGSSYNEQFF. CDR3 sequence (DNA): TGTGCCAGCAGCGTAGCTACGGCGGGGAGCTCCTACAATGAGCAGTTCTTC.

The CDR3 loop is CASSDGRGLGSGANVLTF. The CDR3 DNA reads TGTGCCAGCAGTGACGGTCGGGGGTTGGGCTCTGGGGCCAACGTCCTGACTTTC. The chain links TRBV6-1 to TRBJ2-6; TRBD2 might be the D (6 bases). The ends were cut back, 3 bases at V and 0 bases at J, with 15 bases in the middle. The CDR3 consists of 18 residues. Germline V gene data show CDR1 as MNHNS and CDR2 as SASEGT.